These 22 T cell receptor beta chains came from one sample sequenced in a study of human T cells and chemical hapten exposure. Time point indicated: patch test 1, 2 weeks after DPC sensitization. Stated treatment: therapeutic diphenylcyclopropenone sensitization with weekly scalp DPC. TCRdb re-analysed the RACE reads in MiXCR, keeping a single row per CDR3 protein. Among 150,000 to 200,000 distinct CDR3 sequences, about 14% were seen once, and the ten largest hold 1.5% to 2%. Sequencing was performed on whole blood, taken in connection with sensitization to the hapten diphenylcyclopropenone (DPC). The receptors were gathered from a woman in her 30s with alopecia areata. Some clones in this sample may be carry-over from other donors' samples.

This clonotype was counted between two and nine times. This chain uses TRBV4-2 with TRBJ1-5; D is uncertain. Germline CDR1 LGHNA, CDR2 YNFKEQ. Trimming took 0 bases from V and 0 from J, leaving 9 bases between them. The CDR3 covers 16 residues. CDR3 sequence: CASSQEAGFSNQPQHF. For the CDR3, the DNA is TGTGCCAGCAGCCAAGAGGCGGGATTTAGCAATCAGCCCCAGCATTTT.

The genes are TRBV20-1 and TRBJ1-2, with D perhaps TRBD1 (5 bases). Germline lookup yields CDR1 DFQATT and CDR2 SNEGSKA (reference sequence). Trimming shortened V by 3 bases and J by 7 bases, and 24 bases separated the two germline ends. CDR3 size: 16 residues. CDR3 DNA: TGCAGTGCTAGGTGGTCGTTCGGGACGCGGGATCGTGGCTACACCTTC. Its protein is CSARWSFGTRDRGYTF.

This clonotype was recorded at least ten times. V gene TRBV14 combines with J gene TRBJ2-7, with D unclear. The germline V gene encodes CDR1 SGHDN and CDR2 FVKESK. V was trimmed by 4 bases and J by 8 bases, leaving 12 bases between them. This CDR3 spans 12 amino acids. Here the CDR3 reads CASSRSSRKQYF. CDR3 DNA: TGTGCCAGCAGCCGGTCAAGCCGCAAGCAGTACTTC.

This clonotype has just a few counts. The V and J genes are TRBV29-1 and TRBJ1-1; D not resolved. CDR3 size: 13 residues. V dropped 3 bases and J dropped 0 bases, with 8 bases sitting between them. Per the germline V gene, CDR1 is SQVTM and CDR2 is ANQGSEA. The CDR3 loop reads CSVELTVNTEAFF. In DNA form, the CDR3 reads TGCAGCGTTGAGTTAACAGTGAACACTGAAGCTTTCTTT.

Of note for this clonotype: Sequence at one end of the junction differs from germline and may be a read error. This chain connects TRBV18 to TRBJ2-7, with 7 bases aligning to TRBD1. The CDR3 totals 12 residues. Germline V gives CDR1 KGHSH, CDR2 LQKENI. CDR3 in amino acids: CANSARQGEQYF. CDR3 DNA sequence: TGTGCCAACTCAGCTAGACAGGGTGAGCAGTACTTC.

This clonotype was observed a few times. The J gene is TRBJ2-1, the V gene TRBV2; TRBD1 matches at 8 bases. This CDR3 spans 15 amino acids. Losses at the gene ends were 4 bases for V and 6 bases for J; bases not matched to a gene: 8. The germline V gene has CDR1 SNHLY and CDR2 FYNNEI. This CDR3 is CASSVTGGFSNEQFF. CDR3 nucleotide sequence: TGTGCCAGCAGTGTTACAGGGGGGTTCTCCAATGAGCAGTTCTTC.

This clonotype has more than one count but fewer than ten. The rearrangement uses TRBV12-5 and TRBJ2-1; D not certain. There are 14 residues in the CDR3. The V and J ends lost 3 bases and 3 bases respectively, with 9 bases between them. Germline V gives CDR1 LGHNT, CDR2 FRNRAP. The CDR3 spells CASGFEGFYNEQFF. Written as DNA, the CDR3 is TGTGCTAGTGGTTTTGAAGGATTCTACAATGAGCAGTTCTTC.

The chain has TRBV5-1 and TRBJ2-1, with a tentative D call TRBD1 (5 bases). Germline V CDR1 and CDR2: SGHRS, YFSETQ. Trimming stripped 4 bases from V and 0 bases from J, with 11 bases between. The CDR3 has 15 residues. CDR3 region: CASSRETVSYNEQFF. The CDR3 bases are TGCGCCAGCAGCCGAGAGACAGTCTCCTACAATGAGCAGTTCTTC.

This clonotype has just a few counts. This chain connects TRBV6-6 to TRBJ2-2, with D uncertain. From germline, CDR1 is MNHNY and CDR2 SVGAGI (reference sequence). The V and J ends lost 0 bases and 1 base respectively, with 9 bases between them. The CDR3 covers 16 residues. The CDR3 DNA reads TGTGCCAGCAGTTACTCTGTCATTTTGAACACCGGGGAGCTGTTTTTT. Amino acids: CASSYSVILNTGELFF.

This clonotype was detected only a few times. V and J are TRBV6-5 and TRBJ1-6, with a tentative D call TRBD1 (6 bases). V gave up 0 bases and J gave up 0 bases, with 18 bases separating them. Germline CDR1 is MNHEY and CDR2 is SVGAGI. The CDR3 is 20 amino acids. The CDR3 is CASSYSPTGPSGSYNSPLHF. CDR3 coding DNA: TGTGCCAGCAGTTACTCTCCGACAGGCCCGAGCGGCTCCTATAATTCACCCCTCCACTTT.

The CDR3 sequence is CASSLGWEKLFF. DNA of the CDR3: TGTGCCAGCAGCTTGGGGTGGGAAAAACTGTTTTTT. The J gene is TRBJ1-4, the V gene TRBV28, with D uncertain. Germline assignment: CDR1 MDHEN and CDR2 SYDVKM. The CDR3 spans 12 residues. V lost 6 bases and J lost 8, with 10 bases in between.

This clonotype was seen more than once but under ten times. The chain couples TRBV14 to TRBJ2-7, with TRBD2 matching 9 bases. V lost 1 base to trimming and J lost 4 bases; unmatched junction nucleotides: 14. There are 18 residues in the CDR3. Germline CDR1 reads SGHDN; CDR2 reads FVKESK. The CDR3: CASSQALLDTSGRYEQYF. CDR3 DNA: TGTGCCAGCAGCCAAGCCCTTCTGGATACTAGCGGGCGGTACGAGCAGTACTTC. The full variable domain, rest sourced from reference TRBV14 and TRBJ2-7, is EAGVTQFPSHSVIEKGQTVTLRCDPISGHDNLYWYRRVMGKEIKFLLHFVKESKQDESGMPNNRFLAERTGGTYSTLKVQPAELEDSGVYFCASSQALLDTSGRYEQYFGPGTRLTVT.

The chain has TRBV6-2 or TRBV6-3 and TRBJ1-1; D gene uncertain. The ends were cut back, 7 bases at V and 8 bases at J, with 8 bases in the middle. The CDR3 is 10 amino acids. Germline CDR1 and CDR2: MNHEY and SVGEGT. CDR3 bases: TGTGCCAGCACGGGTGGGGAAGCTTTCTTT. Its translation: CASTGGEAFF.

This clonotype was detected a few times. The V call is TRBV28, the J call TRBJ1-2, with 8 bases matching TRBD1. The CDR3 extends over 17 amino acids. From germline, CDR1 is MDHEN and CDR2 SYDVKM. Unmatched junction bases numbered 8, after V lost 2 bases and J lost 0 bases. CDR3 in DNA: TGTGCCAGCAGTTTAACCCGGACAGGGCGAGCTAACTATGGCTACACCTTC. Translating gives CASSLTRTGRANYGYTF.

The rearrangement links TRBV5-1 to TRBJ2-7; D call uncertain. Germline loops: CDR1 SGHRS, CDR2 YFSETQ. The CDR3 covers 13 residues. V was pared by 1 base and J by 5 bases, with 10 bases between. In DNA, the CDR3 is TGCGCCAGCAGCTTGTCGGGCGCAGACGAGCAGTACTTC. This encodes CASSLSGADEQYF.

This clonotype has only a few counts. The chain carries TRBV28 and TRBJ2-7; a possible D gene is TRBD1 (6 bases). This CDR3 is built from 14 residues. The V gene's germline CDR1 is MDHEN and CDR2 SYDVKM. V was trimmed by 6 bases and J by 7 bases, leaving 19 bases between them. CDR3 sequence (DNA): TGTGCCAGCAGGGAACAGGGCAAGGTTGGGGAGCAGTACTTC. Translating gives CASREQGKVGEQYF.

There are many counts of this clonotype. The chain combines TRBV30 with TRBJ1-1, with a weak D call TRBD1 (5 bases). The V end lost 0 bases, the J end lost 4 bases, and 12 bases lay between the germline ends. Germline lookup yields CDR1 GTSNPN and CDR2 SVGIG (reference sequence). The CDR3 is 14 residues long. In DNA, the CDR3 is TGTGCCTGGAGTGTGAGGGCTGGGGCCACTGAAGCTTTCTTT. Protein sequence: CAWSVRAGATEAFF.

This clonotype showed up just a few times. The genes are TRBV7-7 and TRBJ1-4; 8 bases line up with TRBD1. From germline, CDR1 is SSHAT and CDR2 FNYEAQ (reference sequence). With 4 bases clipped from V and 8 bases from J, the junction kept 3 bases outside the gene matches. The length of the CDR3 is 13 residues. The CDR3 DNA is TGTGCCAGCAGCTACGGACAGGGCGAAAAACTGTTTTTT. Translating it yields CASSYGQGEKLFF.

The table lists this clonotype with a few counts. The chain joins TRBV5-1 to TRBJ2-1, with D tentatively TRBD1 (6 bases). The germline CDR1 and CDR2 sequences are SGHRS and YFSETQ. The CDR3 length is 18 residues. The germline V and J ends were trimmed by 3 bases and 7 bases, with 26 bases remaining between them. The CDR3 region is CASSSRVGGPPLRNEQFF. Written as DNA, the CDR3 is TGCGCCAGCAGCTCTAGGGTTGGGGGCCCCCCATTAAGGAATGAGCAGTTCTTC.

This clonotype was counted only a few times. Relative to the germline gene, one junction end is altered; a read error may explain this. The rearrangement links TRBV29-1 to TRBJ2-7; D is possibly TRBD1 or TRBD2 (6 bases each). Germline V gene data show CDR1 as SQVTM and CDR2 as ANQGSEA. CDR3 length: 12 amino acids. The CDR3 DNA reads TGCAGTGTTGACGGGGGCGTCTACGAGCAGTACTTC. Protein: CSVDGGVYEQYF.

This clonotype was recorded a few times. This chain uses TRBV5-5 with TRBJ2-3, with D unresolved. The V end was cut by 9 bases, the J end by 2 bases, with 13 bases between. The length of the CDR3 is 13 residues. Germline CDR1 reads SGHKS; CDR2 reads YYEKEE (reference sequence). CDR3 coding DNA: TGTGCCACCTCGCGGCTACTCACAGATACGCAGTATTTT. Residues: CATSRLLTDTQYF.

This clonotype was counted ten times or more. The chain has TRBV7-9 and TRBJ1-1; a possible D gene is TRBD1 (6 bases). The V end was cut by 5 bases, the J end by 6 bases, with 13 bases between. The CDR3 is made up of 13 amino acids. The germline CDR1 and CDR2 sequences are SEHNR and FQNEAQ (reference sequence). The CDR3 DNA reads TGTGCCAGCAGCCCTCCGACAGGCGCTGAAGCTTTCTTT. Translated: CASSPPTGAEAFF.